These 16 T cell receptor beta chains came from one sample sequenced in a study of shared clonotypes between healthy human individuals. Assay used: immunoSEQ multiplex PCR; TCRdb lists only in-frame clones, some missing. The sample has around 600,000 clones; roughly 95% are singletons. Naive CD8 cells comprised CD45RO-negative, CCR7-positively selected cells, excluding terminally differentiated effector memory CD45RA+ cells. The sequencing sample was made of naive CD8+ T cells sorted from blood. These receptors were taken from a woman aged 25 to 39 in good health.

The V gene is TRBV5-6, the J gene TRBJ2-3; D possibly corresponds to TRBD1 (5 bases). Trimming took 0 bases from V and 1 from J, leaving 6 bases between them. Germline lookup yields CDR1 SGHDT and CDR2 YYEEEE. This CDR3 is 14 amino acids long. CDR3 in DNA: TGTGCCAGCAGCTTGGTCAGGGGCACAGATACGCAGTATTTT. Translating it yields CASSLVRGTDTQYF.

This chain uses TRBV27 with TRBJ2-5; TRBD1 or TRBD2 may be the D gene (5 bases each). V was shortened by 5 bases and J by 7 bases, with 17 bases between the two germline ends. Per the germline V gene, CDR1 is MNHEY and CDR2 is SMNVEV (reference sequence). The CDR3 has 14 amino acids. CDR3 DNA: TGTGCCAGCAGTCCCGGGACCGCAGCAGGGACCCAGTACTTC. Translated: CASSPGTAAGTQYF.

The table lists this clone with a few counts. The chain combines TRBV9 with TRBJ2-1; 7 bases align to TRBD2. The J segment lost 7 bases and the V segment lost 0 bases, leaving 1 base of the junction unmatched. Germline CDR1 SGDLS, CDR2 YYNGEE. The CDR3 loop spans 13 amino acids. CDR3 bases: TGTGCCAGCAGCGTAGCGGGACTAAATGAGCAGTTCTTC. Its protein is CASSVAGLNEQFF.

In DNA form, the CDR3 reads TGTGCCAGCAGTTACTCACAGGGCCCCACGGTAGATACGCAGTATTTT. Its protein product is CASSYSQGPTVDTQYF. V usage is TRBV6-5 and J usage is TRBJ2-3, with D possibly being TRBD1 (6 bases). This CDR3 comprises 16 residues. V shed 0 bases and J shed 5 bases, with 15 bases lying between them. Germline V gene lookup returns CDR1 MNHEY and CDR2 SVGAGI.

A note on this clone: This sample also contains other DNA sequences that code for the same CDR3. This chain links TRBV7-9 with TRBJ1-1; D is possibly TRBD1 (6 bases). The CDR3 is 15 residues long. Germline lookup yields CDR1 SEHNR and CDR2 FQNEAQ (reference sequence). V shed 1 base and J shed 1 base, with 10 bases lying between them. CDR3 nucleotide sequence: TGTGCCAGCAGCTTAGTTGGGGGCCCGAACACTGAAGCTTTCTTT. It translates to CASSLVGGPNTEAFF.

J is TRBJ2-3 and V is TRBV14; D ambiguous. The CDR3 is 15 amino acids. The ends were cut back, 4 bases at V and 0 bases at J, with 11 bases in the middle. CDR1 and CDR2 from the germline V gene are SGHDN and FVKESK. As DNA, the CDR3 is TGTGCCAGCAGCCTGCTCAGTGCTAGCACAGATACGCAGTATTTT. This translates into CASSLLSASTDTQYF.

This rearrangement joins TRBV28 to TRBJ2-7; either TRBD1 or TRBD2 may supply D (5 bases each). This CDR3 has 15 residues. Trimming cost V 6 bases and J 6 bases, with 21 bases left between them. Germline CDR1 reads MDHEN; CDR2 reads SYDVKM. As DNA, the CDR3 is TGTGCCAGCAGCTCCACCGGGACGGAGGTCTCCGAGCAGTACTTC. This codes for CASSSTGTEVSEQYF.

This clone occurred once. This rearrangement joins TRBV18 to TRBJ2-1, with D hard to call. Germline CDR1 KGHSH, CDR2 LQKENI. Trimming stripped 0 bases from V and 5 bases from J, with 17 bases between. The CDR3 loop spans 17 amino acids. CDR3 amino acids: CASSPPVWDTLDNEQFF. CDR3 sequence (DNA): TGTGCCAGCTCACCACCGGTATGGGATACCTTGGACAATGAGCAGTTCTTC.

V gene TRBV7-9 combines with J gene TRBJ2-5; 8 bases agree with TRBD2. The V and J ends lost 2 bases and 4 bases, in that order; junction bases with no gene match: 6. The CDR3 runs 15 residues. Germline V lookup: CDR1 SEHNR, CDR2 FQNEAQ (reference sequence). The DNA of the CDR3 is TGTGCCAGCAGCTTATTTCGGCTAGCGGGAGAGACCCAGTACTTC. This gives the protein CASSLFRLAGETQYF.

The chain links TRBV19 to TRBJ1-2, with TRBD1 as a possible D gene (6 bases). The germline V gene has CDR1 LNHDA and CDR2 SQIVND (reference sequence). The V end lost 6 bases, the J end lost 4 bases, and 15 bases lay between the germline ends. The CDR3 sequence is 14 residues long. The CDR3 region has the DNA TGTGCCAGTAGCCCCGACTCGACAGGCTATGGCTACACCTTC. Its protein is CASSPDSTGYGYTF.

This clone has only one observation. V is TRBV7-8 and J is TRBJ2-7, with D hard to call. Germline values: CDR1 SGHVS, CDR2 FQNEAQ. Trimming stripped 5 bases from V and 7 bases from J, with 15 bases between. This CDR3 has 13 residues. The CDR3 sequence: CASSPSPVWEQYF. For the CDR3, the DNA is TGTGCCAGCAGCCCAAGTCCGGTTTGGGAGCAGTACTTC.

This chain's CDR3 is CASSLSLFGANVLTF. The CDR3 region has the DNA TGTGCCAGCAGTTTGTCTTTATTTGGGGCCAACGTCCTGACTTTC. The chain carries TRBV27 and TRBJ2-6; D is undetermined. This CDR3 comprises 15 residues. The V end was cut by 3 bases, the J end by 3 bases, with 9 bases between. CDR1 is MNHEY, CDR2 SMNVEV, per germline (reference sequence).

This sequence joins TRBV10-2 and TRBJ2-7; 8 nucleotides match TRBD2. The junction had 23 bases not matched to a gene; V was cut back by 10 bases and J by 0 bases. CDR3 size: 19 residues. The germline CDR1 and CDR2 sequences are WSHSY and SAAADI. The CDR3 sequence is CANRQESSGPTSSSYEQYF. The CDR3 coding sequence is TGCGCCAACCGCCAAGAATCTAGCGGGCCTACCTCGAGCTCCTACGAGCAGTACTTC.

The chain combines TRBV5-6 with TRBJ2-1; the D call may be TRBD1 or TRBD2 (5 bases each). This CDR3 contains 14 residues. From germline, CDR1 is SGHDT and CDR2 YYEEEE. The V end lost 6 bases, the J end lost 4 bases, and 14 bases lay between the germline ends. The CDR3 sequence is CASTSGTQYNEQFF. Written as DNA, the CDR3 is TGTGCCAGCACCTCGGGGACCCAGTACAATGAGCAGTTCTTC.

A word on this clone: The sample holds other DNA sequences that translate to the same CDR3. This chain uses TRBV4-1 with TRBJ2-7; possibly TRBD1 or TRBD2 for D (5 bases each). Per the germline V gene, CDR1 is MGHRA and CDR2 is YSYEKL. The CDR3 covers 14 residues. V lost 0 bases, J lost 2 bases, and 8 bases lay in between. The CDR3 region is CASSQDGGTYEQYF. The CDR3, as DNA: TGCGCCAGCAGCCAAGATGGGGGAACCTACGAGCAGTACTTC.

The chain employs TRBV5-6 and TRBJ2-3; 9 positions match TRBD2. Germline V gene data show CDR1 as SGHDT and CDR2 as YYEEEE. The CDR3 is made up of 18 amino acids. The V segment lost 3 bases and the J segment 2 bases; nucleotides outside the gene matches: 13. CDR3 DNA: TGTGCCAGCAGCTCCCCGCTAGCGGGAAGAGTACCCACAGATACGCAGTATTTT. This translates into CASSSPLAGRVPTDTQYF.